This T cell receptor beta chain was captured in a study of shared clonotypes between healthy human individuals. This CDR3 is 15 amino acids long. CDR1 is SQVTM and CDR2 is ANQGSEA in the germline V gene. V was clipped by 1 base and J by 2 bases, with 11 bases between them. With respect to this clone: Its antigen is as yet unknown.

Measured with immunoSEQ multiplex PCR; TCRdb has only the in-frame clones, and not every one. The data hold 2 million to 2.5 million clones, with about 95% observed a single time. Naive CD8 cells, CD45RO-negative and positively selected for CCR7, excluded terminally differentiated effector memory CD45RA+ cells. Study outcomes and limitations: Naive subsets usually exceeded memory subsets in estimated richness. A handful of donors showed sharing of about 5.5% of naive CD4 clonotypes. Only blood underwent sampling, and tissue repertoires likely differ. Represented genetic and exposure-history diversity was restricted by having few donors.

The chain uses TRBV29-1 and TRBJ2-2; TRBD1 or TRBD2 may be the D gene (5 bases each). What was sequenced was naive CD8+ T cells sorted from blood. This TCR was recovered from a man younger than 35 in good health. The CDR3 region has the DNA TGCAGCGTTGAAGTGGTGGGGGATAACACCGGGGAGCTGTTTTTT. Protein sequence: CSVEVVGDNTGELFF.